A selection of T cell receptor beta chains follows, all from one sample in a study of T cells in Graves' hyperthyroidism and ophthalmopathy. MiXCR was run by TCRdb on the multiplex PCR reads, yielding one entry per CDR3 protein. The repertoire holds about 580,000 distinct CDR3 sequences, with around 42% as singletons. The sequencing input was peripheral blood or thyroid tissue (not recorded which). The receptor source for this set is a woman aged 18-30 years with Graves' hyperthyroidism. CDR3s include the opening cysteine and the closing phenylalanine or tryptophan.

J gene | V gene | CDR3 protein
TRBJ2-5 | TRBV20-1 | CSARSTGKRETQYF
TRBJ1-2 | TRBV10-2 | CASSEYGANYGYTF
TRBJ1-1 | TRBV5-4 | CASSPRTSTEAFF
TRBJ1-1 | TRBV6-5 | CASIPPGGRTEAFF
TRBJ1-2 | TRBV7-3 | CASSPTVLAGGYTF
TRBJ1-3 | TRBV12-3/TRBV12-4 | CASSWTGTGNTIYF
TRBJ1-1 | TRBV7-2 | CASSSGTGGRTEAFF
TRBJ1-2 | TRBV25-1 | CASSEWGPPYGYTF
TRBJ2-3 | TRBV29-1 | CSVERPTGLTGTQYF
TRBJ2-7 | TRBV6-1 | CASSNRGGSYEQYF
TRBJ2-1 | TRBV7-6 | CASSLAGGAGSSYNEQFF
TRBJ2-7 | TRBV7-3 | CASSVGASYEQYF
TRBJ2-2 | TRBV5-6 | CASSYGQGNTGELFF